A selection of T cell receptor beta chains follows, all from one sample in a study of T cells in localized non-small cell lung cancer. The assay was immunoSEQ multiplex PCR, and TCRdb's table has in-frame clones only and misses some. The data contain 40,000 or so clones, approximately 84% of them seen just once; the ten biggest clones take up 5.5% to 7%. The material was peripheral blood, obtained before any cancer treatment. Receptors were obtained from a man aged 40 to 70 with stage I lung adenocarcinoma. CDR3s include the opening cysteine and the closing phenylalanine or tryptophan. The D gene is left open where the match is weak. Not every row has a clone size; where given, it reads once, few, many or a size class.

j_call,cdr3_length,v_call,clone_size,d_call,cdr3_nt,cdr3_aa
TRBJ2-5,13,TRBV2,NA,NA,TGTGCCAGCAGTGAGAATGGACAAGAGACCCAGTACTTC,CASSENGQETQYF
TRBJ1-1,13,TRBV12-5,once,NA,TGTGCTAGTGGTTTAGAGGTGGGGACTGAAGCTTTCTTT,CASGLEVGTEAFF
TRBJ2-5,14,TRBV5-4,NA,TRBD1,TGTGCCAGCAGCTTGGGACAGGGGAAAGAGACCCAGTACTTC,CASSLGQGKETQYF
TRBJ2-5,13,TRBV9,NA,NA,TGTGCCAGCAACTCAGGTCCCCAAGAGACCCAGTACTTC,CASNSGPQETQYF
TRBJ2-7,13,TRBV7-2,NA,NA,TGTGCCAGCAGCCCGGGAGTCTCCTACGAGCAGTACTTC,CASSPGVSYEQYF
TRBJ2-1,15,TRBV4-1,NA,NA,TGCGCCAGCAGCCAAGACGAGGGCGGGAAGGGGAGTCAGTTCTTC,CASSQDEGGKGSQFF
TRBJ2-1,14,TRBV7-9,NA,NA,TGTGCCAGCAGCATCTCTAATACGGACCTCGAGCAGTTCTTC,CASSISNTDLEQFF
TRBJ2-1,14,TRBV7-8,NA,TRBD1,TGTGCCAGCAGCTTAGACCTGGGACAGCGAGAGCAGTTCTTC,CASSLDLGQREQFF
TRBJ2-1,12,TRBV10-3,NA,TRBD2,TGTGCCATCAGGGGGACTAGCACTGAGCAGTTCTTC,CAIRGTSTEQFF
TRBJ1-4,13,TRBV18,once,NA,TGTGCCAGCTCCACGGCAGGCGGGGTTAAACTGTTTTTT,CASSTAGGVKLFF
TRBJ1-5,13,TRBV5-4,NA,NA,TGTGCCAGCAGCTTGTCCGGGAATCAGCCCCAGCATTTT,CASSLSGNQPQHF
TRBJ1-1,13,TRBV14,NA,NA,TGTGCCAGCAGCCAATTACGGGGGGCTGAAGCTTTCTTT,CASSQLRGAEAFF
TRBJ2-1,15,TRBV6-9,once,NA,TGTGCCAGCAGTTACTCGAGAGGACTTTACAATGAGCAGTTCTTC,CASSYSRGLYNEQFF
TRBJ2-7,13,TRBV27,NA,NA,TGTGCCAGCAGTTCCTACAGGGGAGGCGAGCAGTACTTC,CASSSYRGGEQYF
TRBJ1-2,15,TRBV6-6,NA,TRBD1,TGTGCCAGCAGTTCCTCCCGCAGGGGGCCTGACGGCTACACCTTC,CASSSSRRGPDGYTF
TRBJ1-1,15,TRBV11-2,NA,NA,TGTGCCAGCAGCGCCGGTCCGGGGGGCGGGACTGAAGCTTTCTTT,CASSAGPGGGTEAFF
TRBJ2-7,14,TRBV18,NA,TRBD1,TGTGCCAGCTCACCCGGGACAGGGTCCTACGAGCAGTACTTC,CASSPGTGSYEQYF
TRBJ2-3,14,TRBV1,NA,NA,TGCACCAGCAGCCATGTCCCCGAGCGGGAACCGCAGTATTTT,CTSSHVPEREPQYF
TRBJ2-7,13,TRBV5-1,NA,NA,TGCGCCAGCAGCCCCTCCGGGGGTTACGAGCAGTACTTC,CASSPSGGYEQYF
TRBJ2-2,13,TRBV27,NA,NA,TGTGCCAGCAGTTTTGGGGGCGCCGGGGAGCTGTTTTTT,CASSFGGAGELFF
TRBJ1-1,14,TRBV5-1,NA,TRBD1,TGCGCCAGCAGCTTGGGGACAGGGATCACTGAAGCTTTCTTT,CASSLGTGITEAFF
TRBJ1-5,15,TRBV9,few,NA,TGTGCCAGCAGCTTTCGGACTGACCGCCATCAGCCCCAGCATTTT,CASSFRTDRHQPQHF
TRBJ2-7,13,TRBV9,NA,NA,TGTGCCAGCAACCGGGGAGAGCTCTACGAGCAGTACTTC,CASNRGELYEQYF
TRBJ2-1,15,TRBV5-1,once,NA,TGCGCCAGCAGCTTCGATCCGCAGCGGTGGGATGAGCAGTTCTTC,CASSFDPQRWDEQFF
TRBJ1-2,15,TRBV7-2,NA,NA,TGTGCCAGCAGCTCCCCCCCCGCAGGGGATCGGGGCTACACCTTC,CASSSPPAGDRGYTF
TRBJ1-2,15,TRBV28,NA,TRBD1,TGTGCCAGCAGTTTTCTCTCAGGGACAGGGGGTGGCTACACCTTC,CASSFLSGTGGGYTF
TRBJ2-7,17,TRBV5-5,NA,TRBD2,TGTGCCAGCAGCACTGGGACTAGCGGGAGAGGGACCTACGAGCAGTACTTC,CASSTGTSGRGTYEQYF
TRBJ1-5,15,TRBV9,NA,NA,TGTGCCAGCAGCGTAGGGCAGGGGAGCAATCAGCCCCAGCATTTT,CASSVGQGSNQPQHF
TRBJ2-1,13,TRBV5-1,NA,TRBD1,TGCGCCAGCAGGGACAGGGATGTCAATGAGCAGTTCTTC,CASRDRDVNEQFF
TRBJ2-2,15,TRBV9,NA,TRBD1,TGTGCCAGCAGCCCGACAGGGGGGAACACCGGGGAGCTGTTTTTT,CASSPTGGNTGELFF
TRBJ1-3,15,TRBV5-5,NA,NA,TGTGCCAGCAGCTTGGATTGGGCACCTGGAAACACCATATATTTT,CASSLDWAPGNTIYF
TRBJ2-7,16,TRBV18,NA,NA,TGTGCCAGCTCACCACAGGTGATAAGACACTCCTACGAGCAGTACTTC,CASSPQVIRHSYEQYF
TRBJ1-5,13,TRBV7-2,few,NA,TGTGCCAGCAGCCCCACCACAGATCAGCCCCAGCATTTT,CASSPTTDQPQHF
TRBJ2-1,15,TRBV5-1,NA,NA,TGCGCCAGCAGCTTACTACCAGGAGCCTACAATGAGCAGTTCTTC,CASSLLPGAYNEQFF
TRBJ1-1,13,TRBV18,NA,NA,TGTGCCAGCTCACCAAACCGCCGAGGTGAAGCTTTCTTT,CASSPNRRGEAFF
TRBJ2-1,14,TRBV18,NA,TRBD2,TGTGCCAGCTCACTACTAGCGGGAGACAATGAGCAGTTCTTC,CASSLLAGDNEQFF
TRBJ2-7,14,TRBV19,NA,TRBD1,TGTGCCAGTAGGGACTCGACAGGGAGCTACGAGCAGTACTTC,CASRDSTGSYEQYF
TRBJ1-2,14,TRBV4-2,once,NA,TGTGCCAGCAGCCAAGATTGGGGGGAGGATGGCTACACCTTC,CASSQDWGEDGYTF
TRBJ1-2,14,TRBV5-4,few,TRBD1,TGTGCCAGCAGCCCGACAGGGTCGGGCTATGGCTACACCTTC,CASSPTGSGYGYTF
TRBJ2-3,14,TRBV4-1,NA,TRBD1,TGCGCCAGCAGACCAGGACAGGCCACAGATACGCAGTATTTT,CASRPGQATDTQYF
TRBJ2-5,14,TRBV4-2,NA,NA,TGTGCCAGCAGCCAATCGGCCGGGGAAGAGACCCAGTACTTC,CASSQSAGEETQYF
TRBJ2-7,13,TRBV27,NA,NA,TGTGCCAGCAGTCCCCTCCCCTCCTACGAGCAGTACTTC,CASSPLPSYEQYF
TRBJ2-1,15,TRBV4-2,NA,TRBD1,TGTGCCAGCAGTCGGGACAGGGGGCGAACCAATGAGCAGTTCTTC,CASSRDRGRTNEQFF
TRBJ1-5,16,TRBV5-1,once,TRBD1,TGCGCCAGCAGCCCCGGACAGGGCTATAGCAATCAGCCCCAGCATTTT,CASSPGQGYSNQPQHF
TRBJ1-4,16,TRBV9,NA,NA,TGTGCCAGCAGCTCTAGACCAGGGGTTACTAATGAAAAACTGTTTTTT,CASSSRPGVTNEKLFF
TRBJ1-4,17,TRBV11-2,NA,NA,TGTGCCAGCAGGTCCGGGACTCTGGAACCTCTCCGGGAAAAACTGTTTTTT,CASRSGTLEPLREKLFF
TRBJ2-7,18,TRBV4-2,NA,TRBD2,TGTGCCAGCAGCCAAGATTCCCTAGCGGGTTCCAGCTCCTACGAGCAGTACTTC,CASSQDSLAGSSSYEQYF
TRBJ2-7,14,TRBV4-1,NA,NA,TGCGCCAGCAGGGTCGGGACAGTGGAGGGGGAGCAGTACTTC,CASRVGTVEGEQYF
TRBJ2-3,17,TRBV18,NA,NA,TGTGCCAGCTCACCAACCCTATGGCGGACTAGCACAGATACGCAGTATTTT,CASSPTLWRTSTDTQYF